This T cell receptor beta chain was sequenced for a study of cytomegalovirus exposure and HLA in healthy donors. With 4 bases removed from V and 3 bases from J, the gap between germline ends came to 15 bases. This CDR3 has 15 amino acids. Germline V gene lookup returns CDR1 SGHAT and CDR2 FQNNGV. The PCR had 60 Vbeta and 13 Jbeta primers. Produced via immunoSEQ multiplex PCR; TCRdb's table is partial and in-frame only. The sample records 140,000 to 150,000 clones, roughly 82% being singletons. The chain combines TRBV11-2 with TRBJ1-1; D call uncertain. The sequence was collected from a young man in good health and CMV-seronegative. Specimen: PBMCs. The CDR3 DNA is TGTGCCAGCAGCTACACCCGGGAAGGGTACACTGAAGCTTTCTTT. Its translation is CASSYTREGYTEAFF. The full variable domain, completed using reference TRBV11-2 and TRBJ1-1, is EAGVAQSPRYKIIEKRQSVAFWCNPISGHATLYWYQQILGQGPKLLIQFQNNGVVDDSQLPKDRFSAERLKGVDSTLKIQPAKLEDSAVYLCASSYTREGYTEAFFGQGTRLTVV.